The rows below give T cell receptor beta chains drawn from one sample of a study of OX40 agonist ivuxolimab in advanced cancers. Libraries were prepared by immunoSEQ multiplex PCR; TCRdb keeps only in-frame clonotypes and omits some of them. In the table there are 90,000 or so clones, about 91% of which are singletons. This specimen consisted of CD4+ or CD8+ T cells sorted from blood, obtained in a trial of the OX40 agonist ivuxolimab. Receptors originate from an adult with an advanced solid tumor such as melanoma, head and neck, liver or kidney cancer. CDR3s leave out the opening cysteine and the closing phenylalanine or tryptophan. Each record gives: V gene, J gene, CDR3 protein.

>TRBV5-1|TRBJ2-2
ASSLAMGTPTGELF
>TRBV13|TRBJ1-2
ASSLVGRDYGYT
>TRBV5-4|TRBJ1-4
ASSSWSQGTTNEKLF
>TRBV11-2|TRBJ2-7
ASSLWAIQGRYEQY
>TRBV7-9|TRBJ1-3
ASRSTGEPGNTIY
>TRBV27|TRBJ1-1
ASRRNTEAF
>TRBV2|TRBJ2-1
ASNDFDYNNEQF
>TRBV5-1|TRBJ2-2
ASGEGQNTGELF
>TRBV25-1|TRBJ2-1
ASSGADLLNNEQF
>TRBV25-1|TRBJ1-5
ASSDAANQPQH
>TRBV30|TRBJ1-1
AWKKGSGRDSTEAF
>TRBV5-1|TRBJ2-3
ASSMGLGGVRTDTQY
>TRBV28|TRBJ2-7
ASSQPGQGLYEQY
>TRBV19|TRBJ1-5
ASSIEGTRNQPQH
>TRBV6-5|TRBJ1-2
ASQTPSRGYT
>TRBV15|TRBJ1-3
ATSRDGGTKYSGNTIY
>TRBV7-9|TRBJ1-2
ASSSPLGGAGYT
>TRBV5-1|TRBJ2-2
ASSLGVASSRTGELF
>TRBV19|TRBJ2-7
ASSIPGGAYEQY
>TRBV27|TRBJ1-2
ASSTGTGGGGYT
>TRBV5-1|TRBJ2-5
ASSFGTGDQETQY
>TRBV7-8|TRBJ2-7
ASSLAGVGYEQY